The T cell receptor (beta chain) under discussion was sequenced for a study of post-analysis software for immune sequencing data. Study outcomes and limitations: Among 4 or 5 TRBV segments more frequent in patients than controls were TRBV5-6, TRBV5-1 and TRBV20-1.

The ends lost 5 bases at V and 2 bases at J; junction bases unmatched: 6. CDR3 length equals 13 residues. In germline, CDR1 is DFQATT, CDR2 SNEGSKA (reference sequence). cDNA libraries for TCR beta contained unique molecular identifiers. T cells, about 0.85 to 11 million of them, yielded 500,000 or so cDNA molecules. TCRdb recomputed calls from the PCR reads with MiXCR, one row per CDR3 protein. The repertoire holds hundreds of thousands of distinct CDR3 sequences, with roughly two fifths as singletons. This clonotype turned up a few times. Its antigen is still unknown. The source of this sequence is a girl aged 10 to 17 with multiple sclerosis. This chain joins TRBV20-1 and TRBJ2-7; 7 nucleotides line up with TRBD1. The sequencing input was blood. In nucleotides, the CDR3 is TGCAGTGCTCACAAACAGGGGACCTACGAGCAGTACTTC. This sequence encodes CSAHKQGTYEQYF.